This record looks at one TCR beta chain sequence and its context. Its antigen is not identified. Combining a sample-barcoded 5' primer with a J-beta primer mix, a second PCR ran for roughly 7 to 12 cycles. TCRdb redid the calling of the 5' RACE reads with MiXCR, one entry per CDR3 protein. The data hold about 1,800,000 distinct CDR3 sequences, with roughly 30% observed a single time. The CDR3 sequence is 16 residues long. V lost 6 bases to trimming and J lost 0 bases; unmatched junction nucleotides: 8. The V gene's germline CDR1 is SGHTA and CDR2 FQGNSA. The sample comes from a study of blood T cells in healthy people across ages. Study-wide findings and caveats: While age rose, TCR beta diversity per million T cells dropped in a roughly linear way.

Sequencing was performed on blood. V usage is TRBV7-2 and J usage is TRBJ2-4; 7 bases line up with TRBD1. The sequence came from a woman in her twenties or thirties in good health. CDR3 protein: CASSERGTVAKNIQYF. The CDR3 nucleotides are TGTGCCAGCAGTGAACGAGGGACAGTAGCCAAAAACATTCAGTACTTC.